These T cell receptor beta chains were read from a single sample in a study of blood T cells in healthy people across ages. A single record per CDR3 protein comes from TCRdb applying MiXCR to the 5' RACE reads. The sample shows roughly 1.5 million distinct CDR3 sequences, 40% to 45% of them seen only once. Sequencing was done on a sample of blood. These TCRs come from a young woman in good health. CDR3s include the opening cysteine and the closing phenylalanine or tryptophan. D genes are given only for firm matches. Clone size is stated in some rows and not others, as once, few, many or a class when expanded.

CDR3aa,CDR3nt,j_gene,abundance,v_gene,d_gene
CASSQDGTGGTTDTQYF,TGCGCCAGCAGCCAAGATGGGACGGGGGGGACCACAGATACGCAGTATTTT,TRBJ2-3,NA,TRBV4-3,TRBD2
CASSYPGNYEQYF,TGTGCCAGCAGTTATCCGGGCAACTACGAGCAGTACTTC,TRBJ2-7,NA,TRBV6-2/TRBV6-3,NA
CASSSPPGSYEQYF,TGTGCCAGCAGCTCCCCCCCCGGTTCCTACGAGCAGTACTTC,TRBJ2-7,few,TRBV7-2,NA
CASSRMGVETQYF,TGTGCCAGCAGCCGGATGGGAGTCGAGACCCAGTACTTC,TRBJ2-5,few,TRBV13,NA
CASSADQISTDTQYF,TGTGCCAGCAGCGCGGACCAAATAAGCACAGATACGCAGTATTTT,TRBJ2-3,few,TRBV9,NA
CASRPLNRGDTQYF,TGTGCCAGCAGGCCCCTGAACCGGGGGGATACGCAGTATTTT,TRBJ2-3,NA,TRBV6-5,NA
CASSPGSPDNQPQHF,TGCGCCAGCAGCCCAGGCTCACCCGACAATCAGCCCCAGCATTTT,TRBJ1-5,few,TRBV5-1,NA
CATLRTSGGSYNEQYF,TGTGCCACCCTAAGGACTAGCGGGGGCTCCTACAATGAGCAGTACTTC,TRBJ2-7,NA,TRBV6-5,TRBD2
CATSRDFDRDTDGYTF,TGTGCCACCAGCAGAGATTTTGACAGGGATACAGATGGCTACACCTTC,TRBJ1-2,NA,TRBV15,TRBD1
CASSLGGRTGNLYEQYF,TGTGCCAGCAGCTTAGGGGGTCGGACAGGGAACCTCTACGAGCAGTACTTC,TRBJ2-7,NA,TRBV7-9,TRBD1
CATQDGGKPQHF,TGTGCCACCCAGGATGGAGGGAAGCCCCAGCATTTT,TRBJ1-5,few,TRBV28,NA
CASIGGGVTEAFF,TGTGCCAGCATTGGGGGGGGGGTTACTGAAGCTTTCTTT,TRBJ1-1,NA,TRBV6-6,NA
CASTLTEGNSVYSNQPQHF,TGCGCCAGCACCTTAACAGAGGGGAATAGCGTATATAGCAATCAGCCCCAGCATTTT,TRBJ1-5,few,TRBV4-1,NA
CASSFTGGPTYNEQFF,TGTGCCAGCAGTTTCACAGGGGGCCCCACCTACAATGAGCAGTTCTTC,TRBJ2-1,NA,TRBV7-3,TRBD1
CASISGFIGRDETQYF,TGTGCCAGCATCTCCGGCTTTATCGGTCGCGACGAGACCCAGTACTTC,TRBJ2-5,NA,TRBV6-2/TRBV6-3,NA
CASSLKTGGPDTQYF,TGTGCCAGCAGCTTAAAGACAGGGGGCCCAGATACGCAGTATTTT,TRBJ2-3,few,TRBV5-6,TRBD1
CASSLKTHNYGYTF,TGTGCCAGCAGCTTAAAGACGCATAACTATGGCTACACCTTC,TRBJ1-2,NA,TRBV4-2,NA
CSARDYERGLADTQYF,TGCAGTGCTAGAGATTATGAGCGGGGGCTAGCAGATACGCAGTATTTT,TRBJ2-3,few,TRBV20-1,TRBD2
CASSQVELNTEAFF,TGCGCCAGCAGCCAAGTTGAGTTGAACACTGAAGCTTTCTTT,TRBJ1-1,NA,TRBV4-3,NA
CASSPLSSVDWFF,TGTGCCAGCAGCCCGTTAAGTAGCGTAGATTGGTTCTTC,TRBJ2-1,NA,TRBV12-3/TRBV12-4,NA
CASSMRGGAHYNEQFF,TGTGCCAGCAGTATGCGGGGGGGGGCCCATTACAATGAGCAGTTCTTC,TRBJ2-1,NA,TRBV6-6,TRBD2
CASTPRVANTEAFF,TGCGCCAGCACCCCACGGGTGGCGAACACTGAAGCTTTCTTT,TRBJ1-1,NA,TRBV4-3,NA
CSGAWGTEAFF,TGCAGCGGGGCGTGGGGCACTGAAGCTTTCTTT,TRBJ1-1,few,TRBV29-1,NA
CATSGEGTNNEQYF,TGTGCCACCAGTGGGGAGGGGACCAACAATGAGCAGTACTTC,TRBJ2-7,NA,TRBV24-1,TRBD2